These 4 T cell receptor beta chains came from one sample sequenced in a study of blood T cell repertoires in COVID-19. Repertoires were generated with immunoSEQ multiplex PCR, while TCRdb's copy carries only in-frame clones and drops some. Among about 240,000 clones listed, around 90% were seen once. The specimen was peripheral blood. The receptor set was obtained from a woman aged 35 to 49 who had recovered from COVID-19.

The genes are TRBV7-2 and TRBJ1-1; D is possibly TRBD1 (6 bases). The V end was cut by 4 bases, the J end by 3 bases, with 12 bases between. The CDR3 covers 14 residues. From germline, CDR1 is SGHTA and CDR2 FQGNSA. CDR3 DNA: TGTGCCAGCAGCTCGACAGGCCGGTACACTGAAGCTTTCTTT. This codes for CASSSTGRYTEAFF.

The chain uses TRBV5-8 and TRBJ2-3; D perhaps matches TRBD2 (5 bases). CDR1 SGHTS and CDR2 YDEGEE come from the germline V gene. The CDR3 spans 16 residues. Between the trimmed V and J ends, which lost 1 base and 0 bases, there was a span of 12 bases. This CDR3 is CASSLRGASSTDTQYF. CDR3 in DNA: TGTGCCAGCAGCTTGCGGGGTGCGTCTAGCACAGATACGCAGTATTTT.

In nucleotides, the CDR3 is TGTGCCAGCAGCCCGCGTCAACCTAGCTCCTACAATGAGCAGTTCTTC. This codes for CASSPRQPSSYNEQFF. V is TRBV9 and J is TRBJ2-1; the D is unclear. V lost 4 bases and J lost 0, with 14 bases in between. Germline values: CDR1 SGDLS, CDR2 YYNGEE. The CDR3 consists of 16 residues. The whole variable domain, remainder taken from reference TRBV9 and TRBJ2-1, is DSGVTQTPKHLITATGQRVTLRCSPRSGDLSVYWYQQSLDQGLQFLIQYYNGEERAKGNILERFSAQQFPDLHSELNLSSLELGDSALYFCASSPRQPSSYNEQFFGPGTRLTVL.

The gene calls are TRBV7-2 and TRBJ1-5; D might be TRBD1 (6 bases). The CDR3 is made up of 15 amino acids. Deletions cut 7 bases from V and 6 bases from J, with 19 bases between. Germline values: CDR1 SGHTA, CDR2 FQGNSA. CDR3 amino acids: CASTILGQGSQPQHF. The CDR3 nucleotides are TGTGCCAGCACGATTCTAGGGCAGGGGAGTCAGCCCCAGCATTTT.